Listed below are T cell receptor beta chains from one sample, sequenced in a study of T-cell reconstitution after alpha-beta-depleted transplantation in children. TCRdb called the PCR reads again in MiXCR, with one record for every CDR3 protein. This repertoire shows some 490,000 distinct CDR3 sequences, about 12% found once; its top ten account for approximately 5.4%. Sequenced material: PBMCs from the stem cell graft donor, taken from the stem cell graft. The receptors derive from a human donor who donated a stem cell graft to a child with combined immunodeficiency. CDR3s include the opening cysteine and the closing phenylalanine or tryptophan. D genes are given only for firm matches. Expanded clones get a size class; other rows say once, few or many, or leave the size out.

clone size	V gene	J gene	CDR3 length	D gene	CDR3 DNA	CDR3 protein
few	TRBV7-2	TRBJ2-7	14	TRBD2	TGTGCCAGCAGCTTAGCGGGGGGGAGCCACGAGCAGTACTTC	CASSLAGGSHEQYF
many	TRBV15	TRBJ2-1	13	.	TGTGCCACCAGCAGAGGGCTGGACAATGAGCAGTTCTTC	CATSRGLDNEQFF
few	TRBV3-1	TRBJ2-7	13	.	TGTGCCAGCGCCCCAGGGAGTGGTTACGAGCAGTACTTC	CASAPGSGYEQYF
many	TRBV10-3	TRBJ2-2	13	.	TGTGCCATCAGTGGGGACCTTTTCGGAGAGCTGTTTTTT	CAISGDLFGELFF
many	TRBV6-5	TRBJ2-3	17	TRBD2	TGTGCCAGCAGTTATAAGGGGCTAGCGGGGGGCACAGATACGCAGTATTTT	CASSYKGLAGGTDTQYF
many	TRBV20-1	TRBJ1-2	13	TRBD1	TGCAGTGCTCCGAGGGGACAGTTCTATGGCTACACCTTC	CSAPRGQFYGYTF
.	TRBV7-9	TRBJ2-1	16	.	TGTGCCAGCAGCTCTATAACGGGGATTTTGGACAATGAGCAGTTCTTC	CASSSITGILDNEQFF
many	TRBV12-3/TRBV12-4	TRBJ2-3	15	TRBD2	TGTGCCAGCAGCCGACTAGCGGGGGGGCCAGATACGCAGTATTTT	CASSRLAGGPDTQYF
many	TRBV6-5	TRBJ2-7	16	.	TGTGCCAGCAGCCCCTCCGTGAGGGACGGGACCTACGAGCAGTACTTC	CASSPSVRDGTYEQYF
many	TRBV5-1	TRBJ2-1	16	TRBD2	TGCGCCAGCAGCACCCGACTAGCGGGGGGGAACAATGAGCAGTTCTTC	CASSTRLAGGNNEQFF
many	TRBV5-1	TRBJ2-7	12	.	TGCGCCAGCAGTCCCTTGGACGGCGAGCAGTACTTC	CASSPLDGEQYF
many	TRBV27	TRBJ2-7	15	TRBD1	TGTGCCAGCAGTTCACTAGGACAGGGGGTCTACGAGCAGTACTTC	CASSSLGQGVYEQYF